The 31 T cell receptor beta chains below all came from one sample that was sequenced in a study of CD8+CD57+ T cells in acquired aplastic anemia. Sequencing involved patients with CD8+CD57+ cell expansion previously shown by flow cytometry. Using genomic DNA as the template, TCR beta VDJ and CDR3 profiling was carried out. TCRdb processed the reads anew with MiXCR; each CDR3 protein has one entry. Among around 200,000 distinct CDR3 sequences listed, approximately 48% were seen once. Material: sorted CD4+, CD8+, or CD8+CD57+ T cells (not recorded which) from PBMCs. These receptors originate from a human donor with aplastic anemia.

This clonotype has at least ten counts. V usage is TRBV6-6 and J usage is TRBJ2-7; D remains unclear. V gave up 1 base and J gave up 6 bases, with 10 bases separating them. CDR1 is MNHNY, CDR2 SVGAGI, per germline (reference sequence). The CDR3 is 13 amino acids. In DNA form, the CDR3 reads TGTGCCAGCAGTTACTGGCTAGAAGGCGAGCAGTACTTC. Translating it yields CASSYWLEGEQYF.

This clonotype showed up many times. The CDR3 DNA reads as TGTGCCAGCTCACCCGAGAGGGCTCTGGGCTACACCTTC. The encoded protein is CASSPERALGYTF. The chain links TRBV18 to TRBJ1-2; D remains unclear. Germline V gene lookup returns CDR1 KGHSH and CDR2 LQKENI. V gave up 3 bases and J gave up 8 bases, with 13 bases separating them. The CDR3 consists of 13 residues.

This clonotype was detected ten times or more. The chain carries TRBV12-3 or TRBV12-4 and TRBJ2-5; 8 bases agree with TRBD1. V dropped 9 bases and J dropped 4; count of bases not matched to a gene: 10. The CDR3 has 14 amino acids. As DNA, the CDR3 is TGTGCCAGTATAAAACAGGGGGTGTCAGAGACCCAGTACTTC. Translated: CASIKQGVSETQYF.

This clonotype was picked up many times. The CDR3 sequence is CASRMTGRVTEAFF. DNA of the CDR3: TGTGCCAGCAGGATGACAGGGCGGGTTACTGAAGCTTTCTTT. This chain joins TRBV2 and TRBJ1-1; 7 nucleotides line up with TRBD1. CDR3 length: 14 residues. Per germline, CDR1 SNHLY and CDR2 FYNNEI. V dropped 6 bases and J dropped 5; count of bases not matched to a gene: 9.

V and J are TRBV20-1 and TRBJ1-6, with D unclear. Germline V lookup: CDR1 DFQATT, CDR2 SNEGSKA (reference sequence). The CDR3 extends over 17 amino acids. Trimming cost V 5 bases and J 0 bases, with 17 bases left between them. CDR3 region: CSAQKTPSSSYNSPLHF. The CDR3 bases are TGCAGTGCTCAAAAGACACCTTCAAGCTCCTATAATTCACCCCTCCACTTT.

This clonotype was seen ten or more times. The gene calls are TRBV20-1 and TRBJ2-3; D not resolved. The V end was cut by 4 bases, the J end by 0 bases, with 8 bases between. Per germline, CDR1 DFQATT and CDR2 SNEGSKA (reference sequence). The length of the CDR3 is 13 residues. CDR3 loop: CSANQDSTDTQYF. CDR3 DNA sequence: TGCAGTGCTAACCAGGATAGCACAGATACGCAGTATTTT.

The chain carries TRBV11-1 and TRBJ2-7, with D perhaps TRBD2 (6 bases). The V gene lost 5 bases and the J gene lost 1 base, with 15 bases spanning the gap. The CDR3 has 15 residues. Germline V gene data show CDR1 as SGHAT and CDR2 as FQDESV (reference sequence). The CDR3 sequence is CASSGLGGASYEQYF. As DNA, the CDR3 is TGTGCCAGCAGCGGTCTCGGGGGTGCATCCTACGAGCAGTACTTC.

This clonotype showed up just a few times. This rearrangement joins TRBV10-1 to TRBJ2-7; no firm D call. Germline values: CDR1 WNHNN, CDR2 SYGVQD (reference sequence). Trimming removed 4 bases at V and 4 bases at J, with 17 bases between. The CDR3 spans 15 residues. CDR3 amino acids: CASSAGLSLDYEQYF. In DNA form, the CDR3 reads TGCGCCAGCAGTGCTGGTCTCTCTCTGGATTACGAGCAGTACTTC.

The chain recombines TRBV19 with TRBJ1-6, with 8 bases aligning to TRBD1. The V and J ends lost 8 bases and 9 bases, in that order; junction bases with no gene match: 6. CDR1 LNHDA and CDR2 SQIVND come from the germline V gene (reference sequence). The CDR3 has 13 residues. In nucleotides, the CDR3 is TGTGCCAGTCAGGACAGGGAAGGTTCACCCCTCCACTTT. This sequence encodes CASQDREGSPLHF.

The CDR3 DNA sequence: TGCAGTGCTAGGGGTAGCGGAGCTTACACCGGGGAGCTGTTTTTT. This sequence encodes CSARGSGAYTGELFF. The chain joins TRBV20-1 to TRBJ2-2, with a possible D match to TRBD2 (6 bases). Trimming left V 3 bases short and J 3 bases short, with 14 bases between. Germline values: CDR1 DFQATT, CDR2 SNEGSKA (reference sequence). The CDR3 consists of 15 residues.

This clonotype has at least ten counts. The chain has TRBV11-2 and TRBJ1-2; D is perhaps TRBD1 (6 bases). Trimming took 7 bases from V and 7 from J, leaving 19 bases between them. Germline loops: CDR1 SGHAT, CDR2 FQNNGV. This CDR3 is 14 amino acids long. The CDR3 reads CASTRDTRVSGYTF. CDR3 in DNA: TGTGCCAGCACGCGGGACACACGAGTTTCTGGCTACACCTTC. The entire variable domain, with the rest obtained from reference TRBV11-2 and TRBJ1-2, is as follows: EAGVAQSPRYKIIEKRQSVAFWCNPISGHATLYWYQQILGQGPKLLIQFQNNGVVDDSQLPKDRFSAERLKGVDSTLKIQPAKLEDSAVYLCASTRDTRVSGYTFGSGTRLTVV.

This clonotype was observed at least ten times. The chain is built from TRBV20-1 and TRBJ1-1, with 9 bases aligning to TRBD1. Germline CDR1 reads DFQATT; CDR2 reads SNEGSKA (reference sequence). The CDR3 covers 11 residues. J was trimmed by 10 bases and V by 5 bases; bases with no gene match: 5. CDR3 amino acids: CSAPGQGRAFF. The CDR3 nucleotides are TGCAGTGCTCCGGGACAGGGTAGAGCTTTCTTT.

The rearrangement links TRBV2 to TRBJ2-7, with 7 bases aligning to TRBD1. The CDR3 extends over 15 amino acids. With 6 bases clipped from V and 3 bases from J, the junction kept 11 bases outside the gene matches. Germline V gene sequence: CDR1 SNHLY, CDR2 FYNNEI. The CDR3 DNA is TGTGCCAGCAGCGACAGGGAATACCCCGGCTACGAGCAGTACTTC. Encoded protein: CASSDREYPGYEQYF.

Regarding this clonotype: A single base separates this from a much larger clone, so it may be a read error. The CDR3 nucleotides read TGTGCCAGCAGCTTGGAGAAGGGGGCGGGAGATGGCGCAGATACGCGGTATTTT. This translates into CASSLEKGAGDGADTRYF. V gene TRBV5-4 combines with J gene TRBJ2-3; D might be TRBD1 or TRBD2, each matching 7 bases. Per the germline V gene, CDR1 is SGHNT and CDR2 is YYREEE (reference sequence). The CDR3 has 18 amino acids. The full variable domain, in which reference TRBV5-4 and TRBJ2-3 provide the parts outside the CDR3, is ETGVTQSPTHLIKTRGQQVTLRCSSQSGHNTVSWYQQALGQGPQFIFQYYREEENGRGNFPPRFSGLQFPNYSSELNVNALELDDSALYLCASSLEKGAGDGADTRYFGPGTRLTVL.

V gene TRBV5-1 combines with J gene TRBJ2-3; unclear D gene. The V end was cut by 4 bases, the J end by 0 bases, with 12 bases between. Germline-derived CDR1 and CDR2 are SGHRS and YFSETQ. The CDR3 extends over 15 amino acids. The CDR3 protein is CASSPDHTSTDTQYF. The CDR3 DNA reads TGCGCCAGCAGCCCGGACCACACAAGCACAGATACGCAGTATTTT.

This sequence joins TRBV19 and TRBJ1-2; D might be TRBD1 (6 bases). The CDR3 is 15 amino acids. V lost 2 bases, J lost 6 bases, and 16 bases lay in between. The V gene's germline CDR1 is LNHDA and CDR2 SQIVND (reference sequence). The DNA of the CDR3 is TGTGCCAGTAGTATAAGGGCAGGGGATCCCGATGGCTACACCTTC. It is translated as CASSIRAGDPDGYTF.

This clonotype was seen ten or more times. The rearrangement links TRBV12-3 or TRBV12-4 to TRBJ1-1, with a weak D call TRBD1 (5 bases). The CDR3 length is 15 residues. The V and J ends lost 1 base and 3 bases respectively, with 12 bases between them. The CDR3 nucleotides are TGTGCCAGCAGTTTAGTAGGGACGGGCTACACTGAAGCTTTCTTT. This codes for CASSLVGTGYTEAFF.

The table lists this clonotype with a few counts. The J gene is TRBJ1-3, the V gene TRBV4-2; D gene ambiguous. Per the germline V gene, CDR1 is LGHNA and CDR2 is YNFKEQ. The V gene lost 0 bases and the J gene lost 0 bases, with 12 bases spanning the gap. There are 17 residues in the CDR3. The CDR3 coding sequence is TGTGCCAGCAGCCAAGATCTACGTTGGGGCTCTGGAAACACCATATATTTT. It specifies CASSQDLRWGSGNTIYF.

In its sample, this clonotype was seen many times. The CDR3: CASSPDRGPYEQYF. The CDR3 DNA reads as TGTGCCAGCTCACCCGACAGGGGGCCCTACGAGCAGTACTTC. The chain employs TRBV18 and TRBJ2-7; 10 bases map to TRBD1. The V gene end was trimmed by 3 bases and the J gene end by 2 bases; junction bases not matched to a gene: 1. The CDR3 is 14 amino acids. The germline gives CDR1 KGHSH, CDR2 LQKENI.

The gene calls are TRBV20-1 and TRBJ2-7; TRBD2 aligns across 14 bases. Germline V gene lookup returns CDR1 DFQATT and CDR2 SNEGSKA (reference sequence). The CDR3 covers 13 residues. Here the CDR3 DNA reads TGCAACCTATCTCCGGGGACTAGCGGGAGGCAGTACTTC. Residues: CNLSPGTSGRQYF.

This clonotype has a count of ten or more. The chain joins TRBV4-2 to TRBJ1-1; D uncertain. The CDR3 totals 17 residues. The V end lost 5 bases, the J end lost 3 bases, and 22 bases lay between the germline ends. CDR1 and CDR2 from the germline V gene are LGHNA and YNFKEQ. CDR3 coding DNA: TGTGCCAGCAGCAAGTGGCTTAGGACCAAAAGGGACACTGAAGCTTTCTTT. Its translation is CASSKWLRTKRDTEAFF.

Concerning this clonotype: A single base separates this from a much larger clone, so it may be a read error. The gene calls are TRBV9 and TRBJ1-4, with D possibly TRBD1 on 5 matching bases. Trimming removed 4 bases at V and 10 bases at J, with 17 bases between. From germline, CDR1 is SGDLS and CDR2 YYNGEE. The CDR3 spans 14 residues. CDR3 sequence (DNA): TGTGCCAGCAGCCAGGGTGGGGGAGGCGGAAAACTGTTTTTT. Its protein is CASSQGGGGGKLFF. The full variable domain, with the rest looked up from reference TRBV9 and TRBJ1-4, is DSGVTQTPKHLITATGQRVTLRCSPRSGDLSVYWYQQSLDQGLQFLIQYYNGEERAKGNILERFSAQQFPDLHSELNLSSLELGDSALYFCASSQGGGGGKLFFGSGTQLSVL.

This clonotype has more than one count but fewer than ten. The chain recombines TRBV20-1 with TRBJ2-5; the match to TRBD1 covers 8 bases. V trimming: 3 bases; J trimming: 1 base; junction bases outside the gene matches: 7. CDR1 and CDR2 (germline): DFQATT, SNEGSKA (reference sequence). CDR3 length equals 15 residues. The CDR3 sequence is CSASAGTGGQETQYF. The CDR3 DNA is TGCAGTGCTAGCGCCGGTACAGGGGGCCAAGAGACCCAGTACTTC.

The genes are TRBV5-1 and TRBJ1-2; 10 positions agree with TRBD1. Unmatched junction bases numbered 6, after V lost 4 bases and J lost 3 bases. The CDR3 length is 15 residues. Looked up from germline, CDR1 is SGHRS and CDR2 is YFSETQ. Here the CDR3 reads CASSPGQGSHYGYTF. The DNA of the CDR3 is TGCGCCAGCAGCCCGGGACAGGGGTCTCACTATGGCTACACCTTC.

The sample holds many counts of this clonotype. V usage is TRBV12-3 or TRBV12-4 and J usage is TRBJ2-3; no definite D call. V was trimmed by 5 bases and J by 1 base, leaving 16 bases between them. This CDR3 region has 16 residues. In DNA, the CDR3 is TGTGCCAGCAGTCTCCCGACATTCCCGGGCACAGATACGCAGTATTTT. It yields the protein CASSLPTFPGTDTQYF.

This clonotype was recorded many times. The V gene is TRBV5-1, the J gene TRBJ2-5; TRBD2 agrees at 9 bases. V trimming: 2 bases; J trimming: 7 bases; junction bases outside the gene matches: 9. The CDR3 runs 15 residues. Germline V CDR1 and CDR2: SGHRS, YFSETQ. CDR3 in DNA: TGCGCCAGCAGCTTATACCCGGGACTAGCAATGACCCAGTACTTC. Translating gives CASSLYPGLAMTQYF.

J is TRBJ1-3 and V is TRBV11-1; possible D gene TRBD1, 6 bases. V dropped 6 bases and J dropped 0 bases, with 15 bases sitting between them. Germline loops: CDR1 SGHAT, CDR2 FQDESV (reference sequence). CDR3 length equals 16 residues. CDR3 residues: CASRSEGVSSGNTIYF. CDR3 nucleotides: TGTGCCAGCAGATCGGAGGGGGTGTCCTCTGGAAACACCATATATTTT.

The table lists this clonotype with many counts. The J gene is TRBJ1-1, the V gene TRBV5-5; D call uncertain. This CDR3 has 13 residues. V was shortened by 0 bases and J by 5 bases, with 8 bases between the two germline ends. The germline V gene has CDR1 SGHKS and CDR2 YYEKEE (reference sequence). CDR3 nucleotides: TGTGCCAGCAGCTTGGATTTGTGGACTGAAGCTTTCTTT. Amino acid sequence: CASSLDLWTEAFF.

The chain combines TRBV19 with TRBJ2-7; TRBD1 matches 7 bases. The CDR3 contains 14 residues. The germline V gene has CDR1 LNHDA and CDR2 SQIVND (reference sequence). Germline trimming cut 4 bases from V and 5 bases from J; bases unmatched to any gene: 8. The CDR3 DNA sequence: TGTGCCAGTAGTAAAGGCCAGGGGGTAAACGAGCAGTACTTC. Protein: CASSKGQGVNEQYF.

This clonotype appeared many times. The chain uses TRBV20-1 and TRBJ2-1; D unclear. The CDR3 consists of 13 residues. CDR1 and CDR2 from the germline V gene are DFQATT and SNEGSKA (reference sequence). The ends were cut back, 4 bases at V and 8 bases at J, with 15 bases in the middle. CDR3 sequence (DNA): TGCAGTGCTAAAACCCTCAGGTGGGATGAGCAGTTCTTC. This translates into CSAKTLRWDEQFF.

CDR3 residues: CASSPRTGAGEKLFF. CDR3 nucleotide sequence: TGTGCCAGCTCACCCCGAACGGGGGCGGGAGAAAAACTGTTTTTT. The chain combines TRBV18 with TRBJ1-4, with D perhaps TRBD1 (6 bases). The CDR3 is 15 amino acids. Germline V gene sequence: CDR1 KGHSH, CDR2 LQKENI. Between the trimmed V and J ends, which lost 3 bases and 8 bases, there was a span of 16 bases.